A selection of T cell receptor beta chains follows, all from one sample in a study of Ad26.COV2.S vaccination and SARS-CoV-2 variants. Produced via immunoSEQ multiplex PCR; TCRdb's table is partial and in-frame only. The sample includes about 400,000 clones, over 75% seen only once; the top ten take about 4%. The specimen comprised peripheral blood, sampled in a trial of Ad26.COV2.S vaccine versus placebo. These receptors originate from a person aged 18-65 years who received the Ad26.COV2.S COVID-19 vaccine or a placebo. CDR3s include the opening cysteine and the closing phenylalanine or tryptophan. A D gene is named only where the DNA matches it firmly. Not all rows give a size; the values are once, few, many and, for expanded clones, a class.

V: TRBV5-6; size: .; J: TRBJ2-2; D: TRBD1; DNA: TGTGCCAGCAGCTTAGACAGGGAGTACACCGGGGAGCTGTTTTTT; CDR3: CASSLDREYTGELFF
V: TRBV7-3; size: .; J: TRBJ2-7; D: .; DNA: TGTGCCAGCAGCGCGGGGACAGAGCAGTACTTC; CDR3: CASSAGTEQYF
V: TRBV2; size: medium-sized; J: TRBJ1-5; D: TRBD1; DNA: TGTGCCAGCAGTGTAAGGTCAGGGGGCGGGAAACAGCCCCAGCATTTT; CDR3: CASSVRSGGGKQPQHF
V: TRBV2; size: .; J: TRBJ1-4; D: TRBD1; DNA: TGTGCCAGCACCGACCGGCTTCCGGGACAGTTTAATGAAAAACTGTTTTTT; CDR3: CASTDRLPGQFNEKLFF
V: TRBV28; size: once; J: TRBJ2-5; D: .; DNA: TGTGCCAGCAGACAGGATCGAGAGACCCAGTACTTC; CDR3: CASRQDRETQYF
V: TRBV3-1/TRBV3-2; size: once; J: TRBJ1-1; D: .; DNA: TGTGCCAGCAGCCAAGATCTGGGTGCGGGGGCGCTTACTGAAGCTTTCTTT; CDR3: CASSQDLGAGALTEAFF
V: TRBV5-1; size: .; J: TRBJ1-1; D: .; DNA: TGCGCCAGCAGCCTCTCGACAGGAGGACCCACTGAAGCTTTCTTT; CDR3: CASSLSTGGPTEAFF
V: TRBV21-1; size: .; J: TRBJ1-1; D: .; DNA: TGTGCCAGCAGCAAGGACAGGGGGAACACTGAAGCTTTCTTT; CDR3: CASSKDRGNTEAFF
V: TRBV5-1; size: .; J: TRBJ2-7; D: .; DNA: TGCGCCAGTACGTACTCGGAGGGGCGAGCCTACGAGCAGTACTTC; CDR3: CASTYSEGRAYEQYF
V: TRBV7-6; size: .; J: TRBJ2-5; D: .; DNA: TGTGCCAGCAGCTTGACGGGAGCGACCCAGTACTTC; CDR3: CASSLTGATQYF
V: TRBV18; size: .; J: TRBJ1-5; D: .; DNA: TGTGCCAGCTCACCAACCCAGACAGGCGGGGATCAGCCCCAGCATTTT; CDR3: CASSPTQTGGDQPQHF
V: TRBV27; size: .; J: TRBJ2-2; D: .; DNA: TGTGCCAGCAGTTTTTCAGGGGCCGGGGAGCTGTTTTTT; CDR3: CASSFSGAGELFF
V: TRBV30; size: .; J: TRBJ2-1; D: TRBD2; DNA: TGTGCCTGGGTTCCGGGACTAGCCTACAATGAGCAGTTCTTC; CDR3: CAWVPGLAYNEQFF
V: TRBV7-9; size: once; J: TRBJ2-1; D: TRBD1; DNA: TGTGCCAGCAGCTTAGTTTTATTCCACAGGGGCAATGAGCAGTTCTTC; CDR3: CASSLVLFHRGNEQFF
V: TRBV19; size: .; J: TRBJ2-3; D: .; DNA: TGTGCCAGTAGTATGGGGCCTTACACAGATACGCAGTATTTT; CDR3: CASSMGPYTDTQYF
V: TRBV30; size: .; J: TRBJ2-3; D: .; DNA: TGTGCCATGATGGCGGGGCACACAGATACGCAGTATTTT; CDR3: CAMMAGHTDTQYF
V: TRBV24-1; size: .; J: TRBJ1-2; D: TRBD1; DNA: TGTGCCACCAGTGAATCATCCGGGACAGGGAACTATGGCTACACCTTC; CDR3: CATSESSGTGNYGYTF
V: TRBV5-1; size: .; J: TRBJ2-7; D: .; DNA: TGCGCCAGCAGCTTGGTTCCAGGGCACTCATCCGAGCAGTACTTC; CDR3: CASSLVPGHSSEQYF
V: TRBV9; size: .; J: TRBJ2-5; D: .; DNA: TGTGCCAGCAGCGTTGGGACCCAAGAGACCCAGTACTTC; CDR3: CASSVGTQETQYF